Listed here are 7 T cell receptor beta chains from one sample, sequenced in a study of cytomegalovirus exposure and HLA in healthy donors. The PCR employed 60 Vbeta primers together with 13 Jbeta primers. Only in-frame clones appear in the TCRdb table, and some are missing; sequencing was by immunoSEQ multiplex PCR. The data hold about 47,000 clones, with around 68% observed a single time. The sequencing input was PBMCs. The receptor source for this set is a man aged 25 to 40 in good health and CMV-seronegative.

CDR3 nucleotide sequence: TGTGCCAGCAGCATGACAGGGGTCGAGCAGTACTTC. It specifies CASSMTGVEQYF. This chain joins TRBV7-6 and TRBJ2-7; the match to TRBD1 covers 8 bases. The V segment lost 5 bases and the J segment 6 bases; nucleotides outside the gene matches: 3. CDR3 size: 12 residues. Looked up from germline, CDR1 is SGHVS and CDR2 is FNYEAQ.

The rearrangement links TRBV29-1 to TRBJ2-5, with D tentatively TRBD1 (6 bases). Near its end, the DNA agrees better with TRBJ2-7, so the J call may be wrong. The CDR3 totals 13 residues. CDR1 is SQVTM and CDR2 is ANQGSEA in the germline V gene. CDR3 in amino acids: CSVEDRGRYEQYF. DNA for the CDR3: TGCAGCGTTGAAGACAGGGGTAGGTACGAGCAGTACTTC.

V is TRBV6-6 and J is TRBJ1-3; D is uncertain. The CDR3 covers 15 residues. V lost 2 bases and J 3 bases, leaving 11 bases between the germline ends. Germline V lookup: CDR1 MNHNY, CDR2 SVGAGI (reference sequence). The CDR3 DNA follows: TGTGCCAGCAGTTACCAGTCAGTACGTGGAAACACCATATATTTT. Its protein product is CASSYQSVRGNTIYF.

This clone was seen a few times. In DNA, the CDR3 is TGTGCCAGCAGCTTAGGGACAGCCTACGAGCAGTACTTC. This encodes CASSLGTAYEQYF. The chain combines TRBV11-1 with TRBJ2-7, with D maybe TRBD1 (6 bases). CDR1 SGHAT and CDR2 FQDESV come from the germline V gene (reference sequence). Trimming took 1 base from V and 2 from J, leaving 6 bases between them. The CDR3 totals 13 residues.

The chain carries TRBV23-1 and TRBJ1-1; D remains ambiguous. TRBV23-1 is marked as an open reading frame, function uncertain. The CDR3 is 15 residues long. Trimming cost V 0 bases and J 3 bases, with 11 bases left between them. The CDR3 sequence is CASSQSEGVDTEAFF. DNA of the CDR3: TGCGCCAGCAGTCAATCGGAGGGAGTTGACACTGAAGCTTTCTTT.

Written as DNA, the CDR3 is TGCGCCAGCAGCCAAACAGAAAACCCCTACGAGCAGTACTTC. It encodes CASSQTENPYEQYF. V and J are TRBV5-1 and TRBJ2-7, with unresolved D. The CDR3 extends over 14 amino acids. The V and J ends lost 4 bases and 2 bases respectively, with 13 bases between them. Per germline, CDR1 SGHRS and CDR2 YFSETQ.

The chain joins TRBV25-1 to TRBJ1-2; TRBD1 is a possible D gene (6 bases). The CDR3 length is 15 residues. The V end was cut by 1 base, the J end by 0 bases, with 9 bases between. The germline V gene has CDR1 MGHDK and CDR2 SYGVNS. The CDR3 bases are TGTGCCAGCAGTGAATGGGACACTGCTAACTATGGCTACACCTTC. Protein sequence: CASSEWDTANYGYTF.